This T cell receptor beta chain was retrieved from a study of technical replicates of blood from several donors. The CDR3 length is 13 residues. Deletions cut 1 base from V and 3 bases from J, with 8 bases between. Germline V CDR1 and CDR2: SGHDT, YYEEEE. The table came from immunoSEQ multiplex PCR; TCRdb's copy has only in-frame clones and leaves some out. The table shows about 80,000 clones, with roughly 90% occurring only once. The sequencing input was T cells isolated from PBMCs. This TCR was recovered from a human donor in good health. V is TRBV5-6 and J is TRBJ2-7; D remains unclear. CDR3 DNA sequence: TGTGCCAGCAGCTTGATACAGAACTACGAGCAGTACTTC. It translates to CASSLIQNYEQYF.